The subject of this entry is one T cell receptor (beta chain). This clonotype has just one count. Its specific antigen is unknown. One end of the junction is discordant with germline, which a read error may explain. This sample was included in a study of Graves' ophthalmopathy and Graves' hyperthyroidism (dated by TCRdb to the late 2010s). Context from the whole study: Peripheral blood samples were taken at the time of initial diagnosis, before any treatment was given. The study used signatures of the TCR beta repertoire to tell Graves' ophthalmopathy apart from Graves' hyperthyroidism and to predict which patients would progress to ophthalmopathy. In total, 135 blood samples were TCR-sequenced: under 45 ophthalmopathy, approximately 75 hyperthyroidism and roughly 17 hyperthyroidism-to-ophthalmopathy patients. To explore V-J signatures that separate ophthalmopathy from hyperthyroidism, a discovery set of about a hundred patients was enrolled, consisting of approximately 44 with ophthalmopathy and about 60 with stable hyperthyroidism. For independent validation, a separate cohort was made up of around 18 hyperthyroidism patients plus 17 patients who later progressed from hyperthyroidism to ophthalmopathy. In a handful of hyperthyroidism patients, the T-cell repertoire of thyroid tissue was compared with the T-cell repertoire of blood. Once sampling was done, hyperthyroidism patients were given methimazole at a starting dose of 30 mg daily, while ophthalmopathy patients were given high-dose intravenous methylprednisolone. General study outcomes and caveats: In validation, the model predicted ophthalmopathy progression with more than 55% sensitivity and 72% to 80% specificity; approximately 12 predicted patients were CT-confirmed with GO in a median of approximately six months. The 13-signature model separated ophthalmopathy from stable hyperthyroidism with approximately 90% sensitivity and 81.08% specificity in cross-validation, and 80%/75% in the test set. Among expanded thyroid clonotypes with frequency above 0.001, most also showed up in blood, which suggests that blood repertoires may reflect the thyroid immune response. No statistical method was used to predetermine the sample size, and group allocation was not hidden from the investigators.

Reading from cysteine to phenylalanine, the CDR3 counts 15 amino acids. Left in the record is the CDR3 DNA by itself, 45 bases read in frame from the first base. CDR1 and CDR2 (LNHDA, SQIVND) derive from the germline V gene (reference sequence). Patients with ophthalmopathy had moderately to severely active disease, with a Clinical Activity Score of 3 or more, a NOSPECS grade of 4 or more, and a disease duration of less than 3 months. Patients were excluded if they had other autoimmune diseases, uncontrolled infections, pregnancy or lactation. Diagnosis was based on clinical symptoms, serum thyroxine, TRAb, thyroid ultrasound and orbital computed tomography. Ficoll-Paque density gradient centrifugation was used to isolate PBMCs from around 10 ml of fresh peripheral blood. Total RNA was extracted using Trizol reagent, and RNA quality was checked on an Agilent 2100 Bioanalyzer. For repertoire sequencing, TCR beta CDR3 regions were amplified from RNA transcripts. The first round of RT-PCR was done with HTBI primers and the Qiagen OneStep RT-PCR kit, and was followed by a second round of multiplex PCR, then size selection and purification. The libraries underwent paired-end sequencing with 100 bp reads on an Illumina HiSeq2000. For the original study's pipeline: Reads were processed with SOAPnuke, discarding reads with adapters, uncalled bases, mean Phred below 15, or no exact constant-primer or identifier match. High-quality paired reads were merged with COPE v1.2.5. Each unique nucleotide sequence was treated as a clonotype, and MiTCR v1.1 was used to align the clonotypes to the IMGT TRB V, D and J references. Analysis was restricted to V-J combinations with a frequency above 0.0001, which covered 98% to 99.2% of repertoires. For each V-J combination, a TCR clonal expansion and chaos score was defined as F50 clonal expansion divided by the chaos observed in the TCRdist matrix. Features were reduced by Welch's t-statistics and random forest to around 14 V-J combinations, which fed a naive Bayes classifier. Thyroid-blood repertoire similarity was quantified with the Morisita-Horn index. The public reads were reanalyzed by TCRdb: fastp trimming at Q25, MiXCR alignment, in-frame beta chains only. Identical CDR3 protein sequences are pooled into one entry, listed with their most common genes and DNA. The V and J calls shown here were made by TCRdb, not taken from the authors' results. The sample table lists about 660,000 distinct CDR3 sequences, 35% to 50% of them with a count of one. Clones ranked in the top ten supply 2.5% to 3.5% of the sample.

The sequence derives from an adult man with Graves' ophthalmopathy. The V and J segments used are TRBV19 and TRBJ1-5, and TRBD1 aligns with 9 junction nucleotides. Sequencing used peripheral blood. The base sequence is TGTGCCAGTTTGCCGGGACAGGGTCCCGATCAGACCCAGCATTTT. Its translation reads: CASLPGQGPDQTQHF.